The entry that follows covers one TCR beta chain sequence. Clones were sequenced by immunoSEQ multiplex PCR, and TCRdb holds only the in-frame ones, with some missing. Of about 97,000 clones listed, around nine tenths were seen once; the top ten hold roughly 2%. The data derive from a study of blood T cell repertoires in COVID-19. Background on the study: Acute-phase and convalescent COVID-19 samples originated in the United States, Italy and Spain. Sample material is recorded as cDNA or gDNA derived from T cells, B-cell-depleted T cells, or PBMCs.

This CDR3 contains 14 residues. The J segment lost 5 bases and the V segment lost 4 bases, leaving 2 bases of the junction unmatched. CDR1 and CDR2 (germline): ENHRY, SYGVKD. Material: peripheral blood. V usage is TRBV10-3 and J usage is TRBJ1-1; 12 bases align to TRBD1. The clonotype originates from a man aged 45-65 years with active COVID-19. Written as DNA, the CDR3 is TGTGCCATCAGTGGGGACAGGGGGCCGACTGAAGCTTTCTTT. Protein: CAISGDRGPTEAFF.